These 14 T cell receptor beta chains were all obtained from the same sample, sequenced in a study of blood T cell repertoires in COVID-19. TCRdb's copy holds only in-frame clones and misses some; the assay was immunoSEQ multiplex PCR. The table includes 150,000 to 200,000 clones, about four fifths detected once. Sample: peripheral blood. These TCRs come from a woman in her 70s with acute or convalescent COVID-19.

The rearrangement joins TRBV7-2 to TRBJ1-3; weak D call: TRBD1 (5 bases). CDR3 length: 17 residues. V lost 1 base, J lost 0 bases, and 13 bases lay in between. From germline, CDR1 is SGHTA and CDR2 FQGNSA. CDR3 protein: CASSLEGFQHSGNTIYF. The CDR3 bases are TGTGCCAGCAGCTTAGAGGGGTTCCAACACTCTGGAAACACCATATATTTT.

V and J are TRBV5-8 and TRBJ1-4; 8 bases agree with TRBD1. The V and J ends lost 4 bases and 7 bases, in that order; junction bases with no gene match: 9. The CDR3 covers 15 residues. Germline assignment: CDR1 SGHTS and CDR2 YDEGEE. DNA for the CDR3: TGTGCCAGCAGCACTAGACAGGGGACCGGTGAAAAACTGTTTTTT. This gives the protein CASSTRQGTGEKLFF.

V usage is TRBV7-9 and J usage is TRBJ1-3; 7 bases map to TRBD1. The CDR3 length is 15 residues. Germline assignment: CDR1 SEHNR and CDR2 FQNEAQ (reference sequence). V lost 5 bases, J lost 2 bases, and 6 bases stayed unmatched. As DNA, the CDR3 is TGTGCCAGCAGCCAACAGGGGAACCCTGGAAACACCATATATTTT. This codes for CASSQQGNPGNTIYF.

The chain couples TRBV25-1 to TRBJ1-6; D gene unclear. Germline V gene data show CDR1 as MGHDK and CDR2 as SYGVNS. The CDR3 is made up of 14 amino acids. Deletions cut 5 bases from V and 10 bases from J, with 15 bases between. The CDR3 is CASSRAGEESPLHF. The DNA of the CDR3 is TGTGCCAGCAGTCGGGCGGGCGAGGAGTCACCCCTCCACTTT.

The V and J genes are TRBV29-1 and TRBJ2-5; possible D gene TRBD1, 8 bases. The CDR3 extends over 12 amino acids. Per germline, CDR1 SQVTM and CDR2 ANQGSEA. CDR3 sequence: CGGGRGLETQYF. The CDR3 coding sequence is TGCGGCGGGGGCAGGGGGCTAGAGACCCAGTACTTC.

CDR3 bases: TGTGCCAGCAGCTCAGGTCCGGGACAGCAATACGAGCAGTACTTC. It codes for CASSSGPGQQYEQYF. This sequence joins TRBV11-2 and TRBJ2-7, with 7 bases fitting TRBD1. The germline gives CDR1 SGHAT, CDR2 FQNNGV. V lost 4 bases, J lost 4 bases, and 10 bases stayed unmatched. The CDR3 consists of 15 residues.

Of note for this clone: This sequence is one base from a far larger clone and is likely a read error. J is TRBJ1-2 and V is TRBV6-2 or TRBV6-3; 8 bases fit TRBD1. Germline CDR1 reads MNHEY; CDR2 reads SVGEGT. V lost 4 bases, J lost 3 bases, and 1 base stayed unmatched. The CDR3 is made up of 13 amino acids. The CDR3 nucleotides read TGTGCCAGCAGTTTGACAGGGGACTATGGCTACACCTTC. Its translation is CASSLTGDYGYTF.

The V and J genes are TRBV29-1 and TRBJ2-6; D remains unclear. Germline V lookup: CDR1 SQVTM, CDR2 ANQGSEA. The V and J ends lost 1 base and 2 bases respectively, with 3 bases between them. The CDR3 is 13 amino acids. CDR3 in DNA: TGCAGCGTTGAAGTCACTGGGGCCAACGTCCTGACTTTC. This sequence encodes CSVEVTGANVLTF.

The CDR3 sequence: CAISDADRVGLETQYF. CDR3 bases: TGTGCCATCAGTGACGCCGACAGGGTGGGTTTGGAGACCCAGTACTTC. The rearrangement joins TRBV10-3 to TRBJ2-5; the match to TRBD1 covers 7 bases. The trim removed 3 bases at V and 5 bases at J, leaving 12 bases unmatched. The germline CDR1 and CDR2 sequences are ENHRY and SYGVKD. This CDR3 is built from 16 residues.

The chain couples TRBV19 to TRBJ1-1; the D is unclear. The CDR3 has 11 residues. Per germline, CDR1 LNHDA and CDR2 SQIVND (reference sequence). The V and J ends lost 5 bases and 6 bases respectively, with 7 bases between them. The DNA of the CDR3 is TGTGCCAGTAGTCCCGGGTCTGAAGCTTTCTTT. Amino acid sequence: CASSPGSEAFF.

This chain uses TRBV19 with TRBJ2-7, with TRBD1 matching 7 bases. Germline CDR1 is LNHDA and CDR2 is SQIVND (reference sequence). The ends lost 2 bases at V and 3 bases at J; junction bases unmatched: 1. The CDR3 runs to 13 residues. As DNA, the CDR3 is TGTGCCAGTAGTATAAGGACAGGCTACGAGCAGTACTTC. Protein product: CASSIRTGYEQYF.

The chain recombines TRBV28 with TRBJ2-5; TRBD2 matches 7 bases. Germline V gene sequence: CDR1 MDHEN, CDR2 SYDVKM. The J segment lost 5 bases and the V segment lost 6 bases, leaving 6 bases of the junction unmatched. The CDR3 covers 13 residues. The CDR3 DNA sequence: TGTGCCAGCAGCTTGGGACTAAGGGAGACCCAGTACTTC. It yields the protein CASSLGLRETQYF. Full variable domain (outside the CDR3, taken from reference TRBV28 and TRBJ2-5): DVKVTQSSRYLVKRTGEKVFLECVQDMDHENMFWYRQDPGLGLRLIYFSYDVKMKEKGDIPEGYSVSREKKERFSLILESASTNQTSMYLCASSLGLRETQYFGPGTRLLVL.

On this clone: This may be a read error: a much more frequent sequence differs by one nucleotide. The chain recombines TRBV27 with TRBJ1-4, with D possibly matching TRBD1 (6 bases). The CDR3 spans 14 residues. Germline-derived CDR1 and CDR2 are MNHEY and SMNVEV (reference sequence). The CDR3 DNA is TGTGTCAGCTCCCGAGTAGGGGGACGCGAAAAACTGTTTTTT. Translated: CVSSRVGGREKLFF.

DNA of the CDR3: TGTGCCAGCAGTTTTTCGGGACAGGGAAACTATGGCTACACCTTC. Its translation is CASSFSGQGNYGYTF. The J gene is TRBJ1-2, the V gene TRBV6-5; 9 bases fit TRBD1. Germline V gene lookup returns CDR1 MNHEY and CDR2 SVGAGI. The CDR3 is 15 amino acids. J gave up 2 bases and V 4 bases, and 5 bases lay outside the gene matches.